One sample yielded the 3 T cell receptor beta chains listed below, sequenced in a study of early T cells in non-severe SARS-CoV-2 infection. TCRdb reprocessed the 5' RACE reads via MiXCR and lists one record per CDR3 protein. The sample shows approximately 66,000 distinct CDR3 sequences, around 12% of them seen only once. The specimen sequenced was whole blood. The origin of the receptors is an adult who was a healthcare worker with PCR-confirmed SARS-CoV-2 infection or an uninfected control (not recorded which).

This clonotype was seen ten or more times. The chain employs TRBV3-1 and TRBJ1-1; D is perhaps TRBD1 (6 bases). V was shortened by 4 bases and J by 10 bases, with 16 bases between the two germline ends. Germline CDR1 reads LGHDT; CDR2 reads YNNKEL (reference sequence). The CDR3 totals 13 residues. CDR3 amino acids: CASSPTTGRTAFF. The CDR3 DNA is TGTGCCAGCAGCCCAACAACAGGGCGTACAGCTTTCTTT.

This chain links TRBV4-3 with TRBJ2-3; 13 bases agree with TRBD2. The length of the CDR3 is 17 residues. The germline V gene encodes CDR1 LGHNA and CDR2 YSLEER. V was clipped by 1 base and J by 2 bases; unmatched bases: 3. The CDR3 DNA is TGCGCCAGCAGCCAAGGAACTAGCGGGGGGGCCACAGATACGCAGTATTTT. This sequence encodes CASSQGTSGGATDTQYF.

The rearrangement joins TRBV12-3 or TRBV12-4 to TRBJ2-2, with unresolved D. The CDR3 extends over 15 amino acids. Between the trimmed V and J ends, which lost 2 bases and 0 bases, there was a span of 7 bases. CDR3 in amino acids: CASSLIPSNTGELFF. The CDR3 nucleotides are TGTGCCAGCAGTTTAATTCCTTCGAACACCGGGGAGCTGTTTTTT.